The 27 T cell receptor beta chains given below trace back to one sample, sequenced in a study of shared clonotypes between healthy human individuals. Method: immunoSEQ multiplex PCR; TCRdb's copy keeps in-frame clones and lacks some. The sample holds some 2 million clones; approximately 95% are singletons and the top ten take 0.1% to 0.15%. Sequenced material: naive CD4+ T cells sorted from blood. As to subset: CD45RA+ positively selected. Receptor source: a man younger than 35 in good health.

A few counts support this clone. The chain uses TRBV4-1 and TRBJ1-5, with 7 bases that match TRBD1. The germline CDR1 and CDR2 sequences are MGHRA and YSYEKL. Trimming at V came to 1 base and at J to 0 bases, leaving 6 bases not matched to a gene. This CDR3 comprises 17 residues. CDR3 amino acids: CASSQGEGQLSNQPQHF. Here the CDR3 DNA reads TGCGCCAGCAGCCAAGGGGAGGGACAGCTTAGCAATCAGCCCCAGCATTTT.

The V call is TRBV10-1, the J call TRBJ2-2; the D gene is possibly TRBD2 (5 bases). The ends were cut back, 4 bases at V and 1 base at J, with 10 bases in the middle. The CDR3 loop spans 15 amino acids. The germline CDR1 and CDR2 sequences are WNHNN and SYGVQD (reference sequence). CDR3: CASSGETMNTGELFF. Here the CDR3 DNA reads TGCGCCAGCAGTGGGGAGACAATGAACACCGGGGAGCTGTTTTTT.

This rearrangement joins TRBV19 to TRBJ2-7; D is uncertain. V was cut by 3 bases and J by 6 bases, with 9 bases left in between. The CDR3 loop spans 12 amino acids. Germline V gene sequence: CDR1 LNHDA, CDR2 SQIVND (reference sequence). The chain's CDR3 is CASSIVGAEQYF. As DNA, the CDR3 is TGTGCCAGTAGTATCGTAGGTGCCGAGCAGTACTTC.

The chain joins TRBV6-5 to TRBJ2-1; D unresolved. Germline V gives CDR1 MNHEY, CDR2 SVGAGI. The CDR3 length is 13 residues. V lost 7 bases, J lost 10 bases, and 17 bases lay in between. CDR3 residues: CASTPPGRSEQFF. The CDR3 coding sequence is TGTGCCAGCACCCCCCCCGGCAGATCGGAGCAGTTCTTC.

The V call is TRBV29-1, the J call TRBJ2-3; 10 bases match TRBD2. J was trimmed by 4 bases and V by 4 bases; bases with no gene match: 8. The CDR3 runs 15 residues. The germline V gene has CDR1 SQVTM and CDR2 ANQGSEA. CDR3 nucleotide sequence: TGCAGCGTTGCCACTAGCGGGAATCACGCAGATACGCAGTATTTT. This gives the protein CSVATSGNHADTQYF.

The chain uses TRBV4-1 and TRBJ2-7, with D perhaps TRBD2 (6 bases). The CDR3 consists of 17 residues. Trimming left V 4 bases short and J 1 base short, with 20 bases between. Germline lookup yields CDR1 MGHRA and CDR2 YSYEKL. This CDR3 reads CASSPGGSGVLSYEQYF. The CDR3 DNA sequence: TGCGCCAGCAGCCCCGGGGGTAGCGGCGTTCTTTCCTACGAGCAGTACTTC.

This clone was seen only once. The rearrangement joins TRBV27 to TRBJ2-7, with 9 positions matching TRBD1. Germline CDR1 reads MNHEY; CDR2 reads SMNVEV (reference sequence). CDR3 size: 16 residues. The J segment lost 4 bases and the V segment lost 4 bases, leaving 11 bases of the junction unmatched. The CDR3 DNA sequence: TGTGCCAGCAGTTCCCTAATCGGGACAGGGTTTTACGAGCAGTACTTC. This sequence encodes CASSSLIGTGFYEQYF.

This clone showed up just once. The rearrangement links TRBV6-1 to TRBJ1-1; a weak D match, TRBD1 (6 bases). Per the germline V gene, CDR1 is MNHNS and CDR2 is SASEGT. This CDR3 region has 13 residues. The V gene lost 6 bases and the J gene lost 5 bases, with 13 bases spanning the gap. The CDR3 loop is CASSTGQPTEAFF. As DNA, the CDR3 is TGTGCCAGCAGCACCGGACAGCCTACTGAAGCTTTCTTT.

The chain links TRBV2 to TRBJ1-5, with D perhaps matching TRBD1 (6 bases). Germline V gene sequence: CDR1 SNHLY, CDR2 FYNNEI. The CDR3 spans 13 residues. V was trimmed by 5 bases and J by 9 bases, leaving 14 bases between them. The DNA of the CDR3 is TGTGCCAGCAGTCCGACGTGGGGGGCGCCCCAGCATTTT. This codes for CASSPTWGAPQHF.

V usage is TRBV7-9 and J usage is TRBJ2-1; 10 nucleotides agree with TRBD2. V dropped 5 bases and J dropped 15; count of bases not matched to a gene: 7. The CDR3 is made up of 12 amino acids. Germline V gene lookup returns CDR1 SEHNR and CDR2 FQNEAQ (reference sequence). DNA for the CDR3: TGTGCCAGCAGCCCAAGCGGGGGGGCCCCGTTCTTC. Protein sequence: CASSPSGGAPFF.

The rearrangement links TRBV2 to TRBJ2-3, with TRBD2 matching over 9 bases. Germline-derived CDR1 and CDR2 are SNHLY and FYNNEI. The CDR3 has 16 residues. V was pared by 3 bases and J by 9 bases, with 13 bases of the junction left unmatched. In nucleotides, the CDR3 is TGTGCCAGCAGTGACCAGCTAGCGGGACGCTTTGGAACGCAGTATTTT. As protein: CASSDQLAGRFGTQYF.

This sequence joins TRBV7-9 and TRBJ1-4; D unclear. With 1 base removed from V and 8 bases from J, the gap between germline ends came to 14 bases. CDR1 and CDR2 (germline): SEHNR, FQNEAQ (reference sequence). CDR3 length: 15 amino acids. The CDR3 here is CASSLVGYLGEKLFF. CDR3 nucleotide sequence: TGTGCCAGCAGCTTAGTAGGTTATCTGGGGGAAAAACTGTTTTTT.

The CDR3 spells CASSATTAAYEQYF. CDR3 coding DNA: TGTGCCAGCAGCGCTACCACAGCGGCCTACGAGCAGTACTTC. This sequence joins TRBV9 and TRBJ2-7; D perhaps matches TRBD2 (5 bases). Germline CDR1 SGDLS, CDR2 YYNGEE. The length of the CDR3 is 14 residues. V shed 3 bases and J shed 2 bases, with 12 bases lying between them.

The chain recombines TRBV27 with TRBJ2-7, with 7 nucleotides matching TRBD1. The CDR3 is made up of 13 amino acids. Germline V CDR1 and CDR2: MNHEY, SMNVEV (reference sequence). J gave up 0 bases and V 7 bases, and 3 bases lay outside the gene matches. The CDR3 bases are TGTGCCAGCAAAAGGACAGGCTCCTACGAGCAGTACTTC. It is translated as CASKRTGSYEQYF.

The V and J genes are TRBV5-4 and TRBJ2-7, with 8 bases that match TRBD1. CDR3 length equals 16 residues. Germline CDR1 is SGHNT and CDR2 is YYREEE (reference sequence). The ends lost 0 bases at V and 6 bases at J; junction bases unmatched: 11. The CDR3 protein is CASSLAGGQGSGEQYF. The CDR3 DNA sequence: TGTGCCAGCAGCTTGGCCGGAGGACAGGGCTCCGGCGAGCAGTACTTC.

The rearrangement joins TRBV27 to TRBJ2-1; 8 bases align to TRBD2. CDR1 MNHEY and CDR2 SMNVEV come from the germline V gene (reference sequence). Germline trimming cut 8 bases from V and 7 bases from J; bases unmatched to any gene: 10. The CDR3 spans 14 residues. The CDR3 region has the DNA TGTGCCAGCTGCCCCCACGGGGGGGCTAATGAGCAGTTCTTC. Residues: CASCPHGGANEQFF.

The CDR3: CASSLFKYEQYF. The CDR3 nucleotides are TGTGCCAGCAGCTTGTTTAAGTACGAGCAGTACTTC. The chain carries TRBV5-6 and TRBJ2-7; D is unresolved. V was clipped by 1 base and J by 4 bases, with 6 bases between them. The CDR3 totals 12 residues. CDR1 is SGHDT, CDR2 YYEEEE, per germline.

The chain is built from TRBV5-6 and TRBJ2-3; D gene unclear. Germline lookup yields CDR1 SGHDT and CDR2 YYEEEE. The CDR3 length is 12 residues. Trimming took 2 bases from V and 3 from J, leaving 4 bases between them. The CDR3 loop reads CASSFITDTQYF. The CDR3 bases are TGTGCCAGCAGCTTTATAACAGATACGCAGTATTTT.

The chain joins TRBV6-1 to TRBJ1-1; D is uncertain. This CDR3 has 11 amino acids. Germline lookup yields CDR1 MNHNS and CDR2 SASEGT. The V end was cut by 9 bases, the J end by 3 bases, with 8 bases between. For the CDR3, the DNA is TGTGCCAGTCAGATTTACACTGAAGCTTTCTTT. Translation: CASQIYTEAFF.

A word on this clone: Other DNA variants within this sample encode the same CDR3. The chain recombines TRBV9 with TRBJ2-3; D is perhaps TRBD2 (7 bases). This CDR3 is built from 15 residues. Germline V gene lookup returns CDR1 SGDLS and CDR2 YYNGEE. The ends were cut back, 0 bases at V and 1 base at J, with 9 bases in the middle. This CDR3 is CASSVVGGGTDTQYF. The CDR3 nucleotides read TGTGCCAGCAGCGTAGTAGGGGGGGGCACAGATACGCAGTATTTT.

This chain uses TRBV6-5 with TRBJ2-7; the D gene is possibly TRBD2 (6 bases). The CDR3 length is 13 residues. Germline assignment: CDR1 MNHEY and CDR2 SVGAGI. V lost 8 bases and J lost 0, with 11 bases in between. The CDR3, as DNA: TGTGCCAGCGGACCGGGGGTCTCCTACGAGCAGTACTTC. The encoded protein is CASGPGVSYEQYF.

The V gene is TRBV6-5, the J gene TRBJ2-7; D tentatively reads TRBD1 or TRBD2 (6 bases each). This CDR3 contains 15 residues. The germline V gene has CDR1 MNHEY and CDR2 SVGAGI. Trimming took 5 bases from V and 3 from J, leaving 17 bases between them. DNA for the CDR3: TGTGCCAGCAGTAGAGGGGGGACGGCCCACTACGAGCAGTACTTC. Its protein is CASSRGGTAHYEQYF.

The chain recombines TRBV9 with TRBJ2-3; TRBD2 agrees at 8 bases. V was pared by 4 bases and J by 6 bases, with 7 bases of the junction left unmatched. Per germline, CDR1 SGDLS and CDR2 YYNGEE. The CDR3 is 14 amino acids. CDR3 bases: TGTGCCAGCAGCCCCCTGACTAGCGAGGATACGCAGTATTTT. As protein: CASSPLTSEDTQYF.

This clone showed up just once. The chain joins TRBV7-6 to TRBJ2-3; the match to TRBD1 covers 7 bases. After removal of 5 bases from V and 3 bases from J, the junction contained 5 bases not matched to a gene. Germline CDR1 is SGHVS and CDR2 is FNYEAQ. The CDR3 length is 14 residues. This chain's CDR3 is CASSLDRVTDTQYF. The CDR3 region has the DNA TGTGCCAGCAGCCTCGACAGGGTGACAGATACGCAGTATTTT.

Only a few counts were recorded for this clone. The chain links TRBV19 to TRBJ1-5; TRBD1 agrees at 10 bases. The length of the CDR3 is 16 residues. Trimming at V came to 6 bases and at J to 7 bases, leaving 12 bases not matched to a gene. Germline V gene data show CDR1 as LNHDA and CDR2 as SQIVND (reference sequence). The CDR3: CASSLQTGGLQQPQHF. The CDR3 nucleotides are TGTGCCAGTAGCCTCCAGACAGGGGGCCTACAGCAGCCCCAGCATTTT.

This clone was counted only a few times. Other DNA sequences within the sample encode an identical CDR3. This rearrangement joins TRBV18 to TRBJ2-3; D not resolved. V was clipped by 0 bases and J by 1 base, with 5 bases between them. Germline loops: CDR1 KGHSH, CDR2 LQKENI. The CDR3 has 14 residues. CDR3 protein: CASSPPTRTDTQYF. CDR3 sequence (DNA): TGTGCCAGCTCACCACCGACTCGCACAGATACGCAGTATTTT.

The V and J genes are TRBV6-1 and TRBJ1-3; D unresolved. The V end lost 3 bases, the J end lost 2 bases, and 8 bases lay between the germline ends. Germline CDR1 reads MNHNS; CDR2 reads SASEGT. The CDR3 totals 14 residues. The CDR3 loop is CASSDWFPGNTIYF. In DNA, the CDR3 is TGTGCCAGCAGTGATTGGTTCCCTGGAAACACCATATATTTT.